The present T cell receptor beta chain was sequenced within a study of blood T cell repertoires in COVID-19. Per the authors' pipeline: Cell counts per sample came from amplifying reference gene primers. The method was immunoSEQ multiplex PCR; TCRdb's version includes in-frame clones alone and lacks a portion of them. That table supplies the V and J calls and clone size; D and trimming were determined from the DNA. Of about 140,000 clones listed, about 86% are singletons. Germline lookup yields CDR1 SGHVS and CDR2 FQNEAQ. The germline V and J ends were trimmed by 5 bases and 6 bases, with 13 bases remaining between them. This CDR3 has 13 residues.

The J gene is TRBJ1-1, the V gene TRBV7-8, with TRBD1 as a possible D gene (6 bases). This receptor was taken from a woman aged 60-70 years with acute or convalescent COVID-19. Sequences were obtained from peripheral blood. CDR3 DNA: TGTGCCAGCAGCCTACAGGGCGTCCCTGAAGCTTTCTTT. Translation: CASSLQGVPEAFF.